Below are 2 T cell receptor beta chains sequenced from a single sample in a study of blood T cell repertoires in COVID-19. Repertoires were generated with immunoSEQ multiplex PCR, while TCRdb's copy carries only in-frame clones and drops some. Here the sample spans 18,000 or so clones, roughly 84% being singletons. Sequencing was performed on peripheral blood. The receptors shown here come from a man aged 35-49 years with active COVID-19.

V is TRBV6-5 and J is TRBJ2-2; TRBD1 is a possible D gene (6 bases). Germline CDR1 is MNHEY and CDR2 is SVGAGI. This CDR3 comprises 14 residues. V was cut by 5 bases and J by 6 bases, with 13 bases left in between. The CDR3 spells CASSTIQGPGELFF. CDR3 sequence (DNA): TGTGCCAGCAGTACAATACAGGGTCCCGGGGAGCTGTTTTTT.

This chain uses TRBV29-1 with TRBJ2-3, with D tentatively TRBD1 (5 bases). The CDR3 sequence is 13 residues long. The germline V and J ends were trimmed by 6 bases and 2 bases, with 12 bases remaining between them. Germline assignment: CDR1 SQVTM and CDR2 ANQGSEA. As DNA, the CDR3 is TGCAGCGTCCAGAGACAGCACACAGATACGCAGTATTTT. Its protein is CSVQRQHTDTQYF.